This T cell receptor beta chain was recorded in a study of CD8 T cells in Susac syndrome. Reverse transcription of roughly 0.5 to 1 ug RNA used random hexamers. Each CDR3 protein is one row after TCRdb ran MiXCR on the immunoSEQ multiplex PCR reads. The sample includes about 440,000 distinct CDR3 sequences, about 85% of them seen just once. After removal of 5 bases from V and 7 bases from J, the junction contained 13 bases not matched to a gene. Germline values: CDR1 SNHLY, CDR2 FYNNEI. This CDR3 has 15 amino acids. This TCR was sampled from a human donor with multiple sclerosis. The rearrangement links TRBV2 to TRBJ2-7; 8 bases are a match to TRBD1. Sequences were obtained from CD8+ T cells from PBMCs. The CDR3 reads CASSPTGGPSREQYF. The CDR3 DNA reads as TGTGCCAGCAGTCCCACAGGGGGTCCCTCTAGGGAGCAGTACTTC.